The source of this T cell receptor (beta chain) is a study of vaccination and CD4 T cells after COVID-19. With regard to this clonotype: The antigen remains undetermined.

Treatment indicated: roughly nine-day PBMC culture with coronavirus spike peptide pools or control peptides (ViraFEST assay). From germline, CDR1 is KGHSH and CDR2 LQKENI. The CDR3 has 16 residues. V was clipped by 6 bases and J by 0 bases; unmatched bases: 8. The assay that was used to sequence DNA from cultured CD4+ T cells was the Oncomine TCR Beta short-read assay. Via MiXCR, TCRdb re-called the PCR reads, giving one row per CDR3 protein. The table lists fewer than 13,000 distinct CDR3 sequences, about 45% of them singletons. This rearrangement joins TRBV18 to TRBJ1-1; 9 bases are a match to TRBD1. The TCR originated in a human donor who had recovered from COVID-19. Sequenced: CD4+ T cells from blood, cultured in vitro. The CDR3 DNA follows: TGTGCCAGCTCCCCCGGGACAGGGAAGTTGAACACTGAAGCTTTCTTT. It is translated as CASSPGTGKLNTEAFF.